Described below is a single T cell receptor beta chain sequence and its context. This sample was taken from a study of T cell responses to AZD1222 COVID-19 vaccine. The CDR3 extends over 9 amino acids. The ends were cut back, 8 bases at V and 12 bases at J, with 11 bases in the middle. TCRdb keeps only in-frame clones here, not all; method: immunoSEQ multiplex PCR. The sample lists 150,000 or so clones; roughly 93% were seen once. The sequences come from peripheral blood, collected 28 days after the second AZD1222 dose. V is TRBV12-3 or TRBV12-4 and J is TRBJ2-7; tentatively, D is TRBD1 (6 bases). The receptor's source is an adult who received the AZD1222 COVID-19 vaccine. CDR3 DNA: TGTGCCAGCCGACAGGTTCGGTACTTC. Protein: CASRQVRYF.